Included here is one T cell receptor (beta chain) sequence, with context. The table lists this clone with a count of one. The target of this receptor is not known. Base qualities are missing; no much larger clone stands one base away. What this sample's time point label stands for: baseline before first vaccination. Vaccinee samples were obtained from the UK trials COV001 and COV002, which included a single-blind randomized controlled phase 2/3 trial of AZD1222 (ChAdOx1 nCoV-19) in healthy adults. For TCRbeta chain sequencing, PBMC samples from trial participants were taken at day 0 and at day 28 after the second dose. The CDR3 regions of human TCRbeta chains were analyzed by immunosequencing. Per the source publication's procedure: Repertoire TCRs were checked for matches against a reference library of SARS-CoV-2-specific TCRs that had been generated using the MIRA antigen-specificity platform. Breadth was defined as the fraction of unique TCRs that were SARS-CoV-2-associated. Depth was defined as the fraction of total T cells that were SARS-CoV-2-associated. Using the MIRA data, each spike-specific TCR was assigned both to the spike region to which the TCR was reactive and to a CD4 or CD8 class. Log10-transformed breadth and depth values were compared by one-way ANOVA with Sidak's multiple comparisons tests. This immuneACCESS table, as held by TCRdb, lists in-frame sequences with V and J called but not all clones. Of the missing ones, under half trace to an unresolved V gene in checked studies; the others have no known cause. The V and J calls and clone size were taken over from that table, and D and trimming were inferred from the DNA. In all, the sample holds around 180,000 clones, and more than 80% of those were seen once. In total, the top ten clones hold around 6.4% of the sample.

The data stem from a study of T cell responses to AZD1222 COVID-19 vaccine (dated by TCRdb to the early 2020s). Concerning the study at large: AZD1222 recipients with second doses at about 4 weeks or about 12 weeks were pooled, because spike-specific TCR depth and breadth did not differ between schedules. TCR sequencing was performed for about 240 trial participants, of whom around 210 were given two doses of AZD1222 and around 25 were given two doses of MenACWY control vaccine. Enrollment into the trials was organized by age into subgroups of 18-55, 56-69 and 70-plus years, and those subgroups contained roughly 150, 30 and 60 TCR-sequenced participants, respectively.

The full study reports these points: The vaccine-associated CD4 TCRs covered the entire spike protein, and the dominant responses fell in regions 160-218 and 743-854. Participants were mostly white British and included more females than males, and it was suggested by the authors that clonal diversity may have been underestimated. In the small 56-69-year group, the increase in depth fell short of significance, most likely because of low power. After two AZD1222 doses, spike-specific TCR breadth and depth were significantly higher than at day 0 and than in MenACWY recipients. Nearly half of unique spike-specific TCRs reportedly recognized epitopes outside regions mutated in the B.1.351 and B.1.1.7 variants. Conclusions about previously exposed vaccinees are limited, since just a handful of AZD1222 recipients were seropositive for SARS-CoV-2 at baseline. No day 14 peak-response samples were available, so repertoires were characterized only after the peak T cell response.

V and J are trimmed by 2 bases and 7 bases, and the gene matches miss 11 bases of the junction. Per the germline V gene, KGHSH is the CDR1 and LQKENI is the CDR2. From the cysteine through the phenylalanine, the CDR3 covers 16 amino acids. Left in the record is the CDR3 DNA by itself, 48 bases read in frame from the first base. The V and J genes are TRBV18 and TRBJ1-2, and 9 bases in between align with TRBD1. Sequences were derived from peripheral blood, sampled on day 0 of AZD1222 vaccination. The TCR comes from an adult in good health. The sequenced DNA is TGTGCCAGCTCACCAATGGGACAGGGAGGGAGAGTTGGCTACACCTTC. This codes for CASSPMGQGGRVGYTF.